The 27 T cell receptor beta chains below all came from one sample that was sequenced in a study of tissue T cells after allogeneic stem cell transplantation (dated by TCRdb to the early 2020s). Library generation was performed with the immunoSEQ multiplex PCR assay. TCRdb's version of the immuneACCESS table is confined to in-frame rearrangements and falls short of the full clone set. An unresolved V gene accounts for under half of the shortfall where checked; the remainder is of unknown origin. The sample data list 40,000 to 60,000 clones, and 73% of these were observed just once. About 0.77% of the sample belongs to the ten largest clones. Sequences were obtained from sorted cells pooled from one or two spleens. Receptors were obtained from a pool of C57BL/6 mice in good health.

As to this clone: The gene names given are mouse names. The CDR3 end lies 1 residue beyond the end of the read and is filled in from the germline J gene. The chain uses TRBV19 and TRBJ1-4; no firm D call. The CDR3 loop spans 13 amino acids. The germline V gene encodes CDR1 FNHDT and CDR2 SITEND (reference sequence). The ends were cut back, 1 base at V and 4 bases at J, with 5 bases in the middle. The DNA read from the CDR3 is TGTGCCAGCAGTATAACAGACAACGAAAGATTATTT. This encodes CASSITDNERLF. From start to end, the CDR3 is CASSITDNERLFF.

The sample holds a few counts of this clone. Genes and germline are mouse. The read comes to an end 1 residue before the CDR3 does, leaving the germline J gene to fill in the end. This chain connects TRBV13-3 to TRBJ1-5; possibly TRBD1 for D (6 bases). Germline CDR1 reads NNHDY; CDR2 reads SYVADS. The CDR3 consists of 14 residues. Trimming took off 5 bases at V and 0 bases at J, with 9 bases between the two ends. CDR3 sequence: CASRPGHNNQAPLF. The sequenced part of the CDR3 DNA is TGTGCCAGCAGGCCGGGACATAACAACCAGGCTCCGCTT.

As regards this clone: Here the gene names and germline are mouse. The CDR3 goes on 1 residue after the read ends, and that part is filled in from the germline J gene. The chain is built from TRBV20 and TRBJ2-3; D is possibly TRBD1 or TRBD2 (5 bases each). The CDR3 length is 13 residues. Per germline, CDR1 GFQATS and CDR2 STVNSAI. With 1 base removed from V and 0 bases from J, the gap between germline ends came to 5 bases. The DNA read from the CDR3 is TGTGGTGCTAGGGGGGGCAGTGCAGAAACGCTGTAT. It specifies CGARGGSAETLY. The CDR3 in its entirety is CGARGGSAETLYF.

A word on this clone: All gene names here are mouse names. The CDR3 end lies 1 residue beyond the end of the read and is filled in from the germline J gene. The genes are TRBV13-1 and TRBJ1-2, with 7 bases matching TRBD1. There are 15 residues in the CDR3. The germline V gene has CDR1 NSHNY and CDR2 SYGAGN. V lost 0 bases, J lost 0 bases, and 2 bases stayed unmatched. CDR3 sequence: CASSDGGTANSDYTF. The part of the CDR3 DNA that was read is TGTGCCAGCAGTGATGGCGGGACAGCAAACTCCGACTACACC.

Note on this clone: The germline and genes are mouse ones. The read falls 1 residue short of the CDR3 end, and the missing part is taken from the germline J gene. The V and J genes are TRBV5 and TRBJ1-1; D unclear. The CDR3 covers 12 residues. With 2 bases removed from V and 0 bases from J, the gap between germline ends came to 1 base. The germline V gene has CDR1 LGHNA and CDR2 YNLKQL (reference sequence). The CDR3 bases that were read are TGTGCCAGCAGCCAATCAAACACAGAAGTCTTC. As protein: CASSQSNTEVF. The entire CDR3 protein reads CASSQSNTEVFF.

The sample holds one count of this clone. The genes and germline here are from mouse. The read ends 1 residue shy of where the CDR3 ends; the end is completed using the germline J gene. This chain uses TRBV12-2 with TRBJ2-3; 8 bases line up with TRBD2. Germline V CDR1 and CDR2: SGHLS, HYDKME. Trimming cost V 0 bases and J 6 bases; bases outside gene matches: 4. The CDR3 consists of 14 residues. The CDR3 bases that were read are TGTGCCAGCTCTCTCGAGGGGGGGGGCGAAACGCTGTAT. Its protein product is CASSLEGGGETLY. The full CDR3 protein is CASSLEGGGETLYF.

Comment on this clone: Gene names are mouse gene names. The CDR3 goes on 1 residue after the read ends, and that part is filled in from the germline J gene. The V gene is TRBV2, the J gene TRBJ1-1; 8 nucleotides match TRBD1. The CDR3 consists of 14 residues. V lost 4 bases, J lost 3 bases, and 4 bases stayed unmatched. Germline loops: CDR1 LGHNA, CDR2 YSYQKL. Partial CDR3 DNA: TGTGCCAGCAGCCCCGGACAGGGATACACAGAAGTCTTC. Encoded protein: CASSPGQGYTEVF. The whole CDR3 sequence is CASSPGQGYTEVFF. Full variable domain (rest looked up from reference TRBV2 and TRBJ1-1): DPKIIQKPKYLVAVTGSEKILICEQYLGHNAMYWYRQSAKKPLEFMFSYSYQKLMDNQTASSRFQPQSSKKNHLDLQITALKPDDSATYFCASSPGQGYTEVFFGKGTRLTVV.

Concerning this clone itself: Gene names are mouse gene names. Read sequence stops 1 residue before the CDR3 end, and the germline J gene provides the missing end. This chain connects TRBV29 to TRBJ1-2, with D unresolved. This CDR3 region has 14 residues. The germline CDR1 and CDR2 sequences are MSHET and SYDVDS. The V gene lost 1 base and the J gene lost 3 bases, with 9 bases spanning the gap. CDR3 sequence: CASSLWGIDSDYTF. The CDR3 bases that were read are TGTGCTAGCAGTTTATGGGGAATTGACTCCGACTACACC.

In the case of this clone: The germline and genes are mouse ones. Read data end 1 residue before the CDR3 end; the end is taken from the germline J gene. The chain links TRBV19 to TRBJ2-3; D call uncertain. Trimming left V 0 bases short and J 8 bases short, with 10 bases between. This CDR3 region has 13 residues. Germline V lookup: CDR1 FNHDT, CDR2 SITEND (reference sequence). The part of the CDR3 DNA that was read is TGTGCCAGCAGTATAGCTGAGGGTGCAACGCTGTAT. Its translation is CASSIAEGATLY. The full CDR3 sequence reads CASSIAEGATLYF.

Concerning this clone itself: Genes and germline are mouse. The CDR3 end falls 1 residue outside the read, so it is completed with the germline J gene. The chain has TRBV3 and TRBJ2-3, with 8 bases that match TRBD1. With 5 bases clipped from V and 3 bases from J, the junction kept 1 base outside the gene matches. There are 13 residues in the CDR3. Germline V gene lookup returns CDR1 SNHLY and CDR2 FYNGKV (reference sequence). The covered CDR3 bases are TGTGCCAGCAGCGGGACAGGAGCAGAAACGCTGTAT. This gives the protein CASSGTGAETLY. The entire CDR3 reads CASSGTGAETLYF.

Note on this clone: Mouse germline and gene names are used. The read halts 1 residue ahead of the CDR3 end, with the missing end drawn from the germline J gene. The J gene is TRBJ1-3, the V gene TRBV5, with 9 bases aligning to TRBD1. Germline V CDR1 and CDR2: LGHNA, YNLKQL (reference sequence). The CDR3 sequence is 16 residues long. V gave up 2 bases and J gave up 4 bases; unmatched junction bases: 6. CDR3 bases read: TGTGCCAGCAGCCAAATTCGGACAGGGGTGGGAAATACGCTCTAT. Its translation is CASSQIRTGVGNTLY. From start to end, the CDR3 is CASSQIRTGVGNTLYF.

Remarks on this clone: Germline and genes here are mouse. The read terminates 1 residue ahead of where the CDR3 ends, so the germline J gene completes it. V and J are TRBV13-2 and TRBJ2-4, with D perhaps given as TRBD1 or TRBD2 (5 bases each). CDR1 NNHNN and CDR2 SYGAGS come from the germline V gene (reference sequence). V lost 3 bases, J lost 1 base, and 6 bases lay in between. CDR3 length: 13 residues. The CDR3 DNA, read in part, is TGTGCCAGCGGTGGGGACGGTCAAAACACCTTGTAC. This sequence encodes CASGGDGQNTLY. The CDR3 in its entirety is CASGGDGQNTLYF.

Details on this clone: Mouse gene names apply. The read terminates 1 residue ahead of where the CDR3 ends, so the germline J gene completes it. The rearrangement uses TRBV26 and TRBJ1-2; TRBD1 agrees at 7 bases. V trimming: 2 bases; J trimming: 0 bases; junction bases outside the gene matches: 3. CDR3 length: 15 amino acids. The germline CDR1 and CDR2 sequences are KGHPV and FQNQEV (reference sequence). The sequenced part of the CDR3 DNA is TGTGCCAGCAGTCTGGAGGGGGCCTCAAACTCCGACTACACC. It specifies CASSLEGASNSDYT. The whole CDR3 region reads CASSLEGASNSDYTF.

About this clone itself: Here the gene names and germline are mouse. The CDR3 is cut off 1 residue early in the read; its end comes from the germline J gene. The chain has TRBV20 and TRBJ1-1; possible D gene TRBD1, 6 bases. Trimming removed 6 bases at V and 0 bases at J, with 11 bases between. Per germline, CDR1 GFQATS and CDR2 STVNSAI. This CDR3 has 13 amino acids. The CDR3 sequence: CGAPGQANTEVFF. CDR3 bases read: TGTGGTGCCCCGGGACAAGCAAACACAGAAGTCTTC. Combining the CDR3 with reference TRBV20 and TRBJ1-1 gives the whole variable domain GALVYQYPRRTICKSGTSMRMECQAVGFQATSVAWYRQSPQKTFELIALSTVNSAIKYEQNFTQEKFPISHPNLSFSSMTVLNAYLEDRGLYLCGAPGQANTEVFFGKGTRLTVV.

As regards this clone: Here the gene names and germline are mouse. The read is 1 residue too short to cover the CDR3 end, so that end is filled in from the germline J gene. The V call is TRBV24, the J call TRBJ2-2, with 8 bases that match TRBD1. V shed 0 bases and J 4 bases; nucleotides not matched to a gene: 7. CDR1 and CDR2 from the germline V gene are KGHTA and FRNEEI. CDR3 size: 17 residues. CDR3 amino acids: CASSLYPAGGGTGQLYF. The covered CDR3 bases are TGTGCCAGCAGTCTGTATCCCGCAGGGGGCGGCACCGGGCAGCTCTAC.

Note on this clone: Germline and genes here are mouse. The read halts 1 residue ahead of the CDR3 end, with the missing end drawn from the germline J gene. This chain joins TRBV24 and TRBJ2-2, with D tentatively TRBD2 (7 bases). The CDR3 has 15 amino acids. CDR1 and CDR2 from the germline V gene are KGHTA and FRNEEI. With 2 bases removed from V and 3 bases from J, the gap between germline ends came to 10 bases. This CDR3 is CASSLGGRDTGQLYF. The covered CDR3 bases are TGTGCCAGCAGTCTGGGGGGGCGGGACACCGGGCAGCTCTAC.

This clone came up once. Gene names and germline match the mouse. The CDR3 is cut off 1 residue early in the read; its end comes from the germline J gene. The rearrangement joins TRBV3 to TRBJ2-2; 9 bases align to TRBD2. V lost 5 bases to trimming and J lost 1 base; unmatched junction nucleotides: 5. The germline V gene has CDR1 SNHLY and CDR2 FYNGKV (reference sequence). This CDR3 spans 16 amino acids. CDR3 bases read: TGTGCCAGCAGCGTTGACTGGGGGAGAAACACCGGGCAGCTCTAC. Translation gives CASSVDWGRNTGQLY. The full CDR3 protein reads CASSVDWGRNTGQLYF.

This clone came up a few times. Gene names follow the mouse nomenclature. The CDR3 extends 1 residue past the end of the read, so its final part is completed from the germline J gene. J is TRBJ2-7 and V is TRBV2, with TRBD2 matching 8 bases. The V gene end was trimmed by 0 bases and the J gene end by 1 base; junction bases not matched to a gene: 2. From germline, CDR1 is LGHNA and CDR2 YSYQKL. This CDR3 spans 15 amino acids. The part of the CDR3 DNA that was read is TGTGCCAGCAGCCAAGATGGGACTGGTTCCTATGAACAGTAC. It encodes CASSQDGTGSYEQY. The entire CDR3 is CASSQDGTGSYEQYF.

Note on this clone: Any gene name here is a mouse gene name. Incomplete CDR3 DNA: TGTGCCAGCGGGCAGCCCACAGAAGTCTTC. Its translation: CASGQPTEVF. In full, the CDR3 is CASGQPTEVFF. The J gene is TRBJ1-1, the V gene TRBV13-2; D gene uncertain. The read comes to an end 1 residue before the CDR3 does, leaving the germline J gene to fill in the end. The CDR3 runs 11 residues. Germline loops: CDR1 NNHNN, CDR2 SYGAGS (reference sequence). With 5 bases removed from V and 4 bases from J, the gap between germline ends came to 6 bases.

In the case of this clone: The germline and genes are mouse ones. The CDR3 protein is CASSQPGGAGQLYF. The CDR3 DNA, read in part, is TGTGCCAGCAGCCAACCAGGGGGCGCGGGGCAGCTCTAC. The rearrangement links TRBV5 to TRBJ2-2, with 8 bases aligning to TRBD1. From the germline J gene comes the end of the CDR3, since the read stops 1 residue before it. This CDR3 is 14 amino acids long. Trimming took 2 bases from V and 8 from J; bases not matched to a gene: 4. Germline V gene data show CDR1 as LGHNA and CDR2 as YNLKQL (reference sequence).

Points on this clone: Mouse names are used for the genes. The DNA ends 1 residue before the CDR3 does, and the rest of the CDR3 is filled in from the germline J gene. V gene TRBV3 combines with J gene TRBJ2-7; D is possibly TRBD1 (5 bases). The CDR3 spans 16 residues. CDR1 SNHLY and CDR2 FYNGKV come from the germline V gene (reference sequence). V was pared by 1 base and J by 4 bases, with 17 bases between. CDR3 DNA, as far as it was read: TGTGCCAGCAGCTTAGAGTCGGGAGAGGGGTTTTATGAACAGTAC. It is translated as CASSLESGEGFYEQY. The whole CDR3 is CASSLESGEGFYEQYF.

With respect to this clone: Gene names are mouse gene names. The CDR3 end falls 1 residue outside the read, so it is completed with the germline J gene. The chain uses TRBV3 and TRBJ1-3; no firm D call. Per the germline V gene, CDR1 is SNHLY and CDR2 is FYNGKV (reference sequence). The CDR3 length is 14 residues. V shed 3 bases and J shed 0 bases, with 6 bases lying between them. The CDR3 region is CASSFPTSGNTLYF. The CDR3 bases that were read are TGTGCCAGCAGCTTCCCAACTTCTGGAAATACGCTCTAT.

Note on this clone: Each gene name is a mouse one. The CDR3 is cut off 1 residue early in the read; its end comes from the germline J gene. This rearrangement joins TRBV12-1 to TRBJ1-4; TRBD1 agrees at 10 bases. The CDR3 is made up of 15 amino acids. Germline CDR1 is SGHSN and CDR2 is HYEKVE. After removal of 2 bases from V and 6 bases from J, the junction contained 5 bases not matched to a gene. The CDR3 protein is CASSHRDRGDERLFF. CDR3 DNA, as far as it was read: TGTGCCAGCTCTCACCGGGACAGGGGCGACGAAAGATTATTT.

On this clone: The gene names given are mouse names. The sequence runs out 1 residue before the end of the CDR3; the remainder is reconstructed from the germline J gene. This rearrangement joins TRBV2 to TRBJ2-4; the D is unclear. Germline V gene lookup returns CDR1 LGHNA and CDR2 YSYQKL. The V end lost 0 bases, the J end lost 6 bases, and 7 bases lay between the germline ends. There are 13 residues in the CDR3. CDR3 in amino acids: CASSQDQTNTLYF. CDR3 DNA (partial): TGTGCCAGCAGCCAAGATCAGACCAACACCTTGTAC.

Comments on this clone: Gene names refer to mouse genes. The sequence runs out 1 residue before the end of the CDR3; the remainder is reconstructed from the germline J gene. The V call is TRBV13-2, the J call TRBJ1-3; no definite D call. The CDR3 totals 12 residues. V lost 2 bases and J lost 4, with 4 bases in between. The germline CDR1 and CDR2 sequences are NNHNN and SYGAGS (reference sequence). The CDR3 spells CASGERGNTLYF. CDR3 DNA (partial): TGTGCCAGCGGTGAAAGGGGAAATACGCTCTAT.

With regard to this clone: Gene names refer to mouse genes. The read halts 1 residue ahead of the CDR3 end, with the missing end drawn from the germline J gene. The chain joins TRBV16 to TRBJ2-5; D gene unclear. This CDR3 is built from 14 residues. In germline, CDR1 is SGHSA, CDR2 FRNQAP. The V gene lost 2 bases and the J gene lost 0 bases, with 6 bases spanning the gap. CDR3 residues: CASSLKINQDTQYF. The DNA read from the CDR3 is TGTGCAAGCAGCTTAAAGATTAACCAAGACACCCAGTAC.

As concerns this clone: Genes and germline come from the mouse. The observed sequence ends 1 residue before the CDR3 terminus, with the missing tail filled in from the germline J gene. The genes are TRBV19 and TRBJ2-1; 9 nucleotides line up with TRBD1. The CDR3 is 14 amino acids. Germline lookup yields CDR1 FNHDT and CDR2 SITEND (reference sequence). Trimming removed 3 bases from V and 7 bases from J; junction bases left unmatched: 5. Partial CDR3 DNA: TGTGCCAGCAGTAAACAGGGGGCGAGGGCTGAGCAGTTC. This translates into CASSKQGARAEQF. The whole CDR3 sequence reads CASSKQGARAEQFF.